These 17 T cell receptor beta chains originate from one sample sequenced in a study of shared clonotypes between healthy human individuals. Produced via immunoSEQ multiplex PCR; TCRdb's table is partial and in-frame only. The sample has hundreds of thousands of clones, around 72% seen once. Sequencing was done on a sample of memory CD4+ T cells sorted from blood. Indicated subset: CD45RA-negative fraction. The receptors shown here come from a woman between 25 and 40 years old in good health.

The chain recombines TRBV4-1 with TRBJ2-7, with TRBD1 matching 7 bases. This CDR3 is 14 amino acids long. Trimming cost V 1 base and J 2 bases; bases outside gene matches: 2. CDR1 is MGHRA and CDR2 is YSYEKL in the germline V gene. CDR3 in amino acids: CASSQAQGAYEQYF. The DNA for the CDR3 is TGCGCCAGCAGCCAAGCCCAGGGGGCCTACGAGCAGTACTTC.

The genes are TRBV7-8 and TRBJ1-1, with D unresolved. Germline V gives CDR1 SGHVS, CDR2 FQNEAQ. V dropped 0 bases and J dropped 6 bases, with 14 bases sitting between them. The CDR3 length is 15 residues. The chain's CDR3 is CASSLAATSGPEAFF. In DNA form, the CDR3 reads TGTGCCAGCAGCTTAGCAGCAACGTCAGGACCTGAAGCTTTCTTT.

Worth noting for this clone: The junction and the germline gene differ at one end; a read error may be behind it. Here the CDR3 reads CSANGNTIYF. CDR3 DNA: TGCAGCGCTAACGGAAACACCATATATTTT. The gene calls are TRBV20-1 and TRBJ1-3; no clear D gene. Germline V gene sequence: CDR1 DFQATT, CDR2 SNEGSKA (reference sequence). This CDR3 has 10 residues.

The V call is TRBV28, the J call TRBJ2-7, with D hard to call. CDR1 and CDR2 from the germline V gene are MDHEN and SYDVKM. Trimming shortened V by 3 bases and J by 0 bases, and 12 bases separated the two germline ends. This CDR3 region has 15 residues. This chain's CDR3 is CASSFPQGNSYEQYF. Written as DNA, the CDR3 is TGTGCCAGCAGTTTCCCCCAAGGGAACTCCTACGAGCAGTACTTC.

This clone came up a few times. The chain employs TRBV28 and TRBJ1-2; 11 nucleotides agree with TRBD1. The V gene's germline CDR1 is MDHEN and CDR2 SYDVKM. The J segment lost 5 bases and the V segment lost 7 bases, leaving 12 bases of the junction unmatched. The CDR3 covers 16 residues. The CDR3 sequence is CASTSGQGAIWYGYTF. The CDR3 nucleotides are TGTGCCAGCACCAGCGGACAGGGGGCGATTTGGTATGGCTACACCTTC.

The V call is TRBV28, the J call TRBJ2-7, with D possibly matching TRBD2 (5 bases). CDR3 size: 15 residues. V dropped 5 bases and J dropped 0 bases, with 14 bases sitting between them. Germline V gene sequence: CDR1 MDHEN, CDR2 SYDVKM. The CDR3 is CASSPSLTASYEQYF. The CDR3 DNA sequence: TGTGCCAGCAGTCCTAGCTTAACTGCCTCCTACGAGCAGTACTTC. Variable domain in full (rest from reference TRBV28 and TRBJ2-7): DVKVTQSSRYLVKRTGEKVFLECVQDMDHENMFWYRQDPGLGLRLIYFSYDVKMKEKGDIPEGYSVSREKKERFSLILESASTNQTSMYLCASSPSLTASYEQYFGPGTRLTVT.

The chain combines TRBV5-6 with TRBJ2-3; 12 nucleotides line up with TRBD2. The CDR3 has 17 amino acids. Trimming cost V 0 bases and J 0 bases; bases outside gene matches: 2. Germline lookup yields CDR1 SGHDT and CDR2 YYEEEE. The CDR3 coding sequence is TGTGCCAGCAGCTTGGTACTAGCGGGAGGCAGCACAGATACGCAGTATTTT. This encodes CASSLVLAGGSTDTQYF.

This clone was counted only a few times. The CDR3 region is CASSFVGGTYNEQFF. The CDR3 DNA reads as TGTGCCAGCAGCTTCGTCGGGGGAACCTACAATGAGCAGTTCTTC. V and J are TRBV7-6 and TRBJ2-1; D possibly corresponds to TRBD2 (6 bases). Germline V gene sequence: CDR1 SGHVS, CDR2 FNYEAQ. V was pared by 3 bases and J by 2 bases, with 11 bases between. The CDR3 contains 15 residues.

The J gene is TRBJ2-3, the V gene TRBV10-3, with TRBD2 identical over 11 bases. Germline values: CDR1 ENHRY, CDR2 SYGVKD. V lost 5 bases to trimming and J lost 2 bases; unmatched junction nucleotides: 6. The CDR3 has 16 residues. CDR3 residues: CAISYGTSGNTDTQYF. CDR3 bases: TGTGCCATCAGTTACGGGACTAGCGGTAACACAGATACGCAGTATTTT.

This clone was picked up one time. This chain joins TRBV19 and TRBJ2-1, with 7 bases identical to TRBD2. The CDR3 totals 13 residues. V lost 1 base to trimming and J lost 8 bases; unmatched junction nucleotides: 2. Germline values: CDR1 LNHDA, CDR2 SQIVND (reference sequence). CDR3 DNA sequence: TGTGCCAGTAGTATAGGCCTAGCGGATGAGCAGTTCTTC. This gives the protein CASSIGLADEQFF. The whole variable domain, filled in from reference TRBV19 and TRBJ2-1, reads DGGITQSPKYLFRKEGQNVTLSCEQNLNHDAMYWYRQDPGQGLRLIYYSQIVNDFQKGDIAEGYSVSREKKESFPLTVTSAQKNPTAFYLCASSIGLADEQFFGPGTRLTVL.

This clone occurred a few times. The gene calls are TRBV6-1 and TRBJ2-7; the D gene is possibly TRBD1 (5 bases). Trimming cost V 4 bases and J 4 bases, with 14 bases left between them. The CDR3 extends over 14 amino acids. Germline CDR1 reads MNHNS; CDR2 reads SASEGT. The CDR3 coding sequence is TGTGCCAGCAGTGCAGACTTTAGGGGATACGAGCAGTACTTC. It encodes CASSADFRGYEQYF.

Regarding this clone: Other DNA sequences of this sample code for an identical CDR3. V gene TRBV6-4 combines with J gene TRBJ1-1; D is uncertain. Germline V gene lookup returns CDR1 MRHNA and CDR2 SNTAGT. CDR3 length: 13 amino acids. The ends were cut back, 3 bases at V and 2 bases at J, with 7 bases in the middle. For the CDR3, the DNA is TGTGCCAGCAGTGAGGTGGCAAACACTGAAGCTTTCTTT. Amino acids: CASSEVANTEAFF.

The CDR3 sequence is CASRAQGSSYEQYF. CDR3 sequence (DNA): TGTGCCAGCAGGGCGCAGGGAAGCTCCTACGAGCAGTACTTC. The chain links TRBV11-2 to TRBJ2-7; D may be TRBD1 (5 bases). The CDR3 contains 14 residues. V was cut by 6 bases and J by 0 bases, with 12 bases left in between. CDR1 is SGHAT and CDR2 is FQNNGV in the germline V gene.

In this sample, this clone turned up once. The V and J genes are TRBV21-1 and TRBJ2-7. TRBV21-1 is flagged as a pseudogene. The CDR3 contains 14 residues. As DNA, the CDR3 is TGTGCCAGCAGCAGGATACCCCACTCGTCCGAGCAGTACTTC. This translates into CASSRIPHSSEQYF.

Of note for this clone: Other DNA sequences in this sample translate to the same CDR3. The chain links TRBV6-1 to TRBJ1-2; D is undetermined. CDR1 MNHNS and CDR2 SASEGT come from the germline V gene. This CDR3 spans 15 amino acids. Trimming removed 2 bases at V and 0 bases at J, with 10 bases between. DNA of the CDR3: TGTGCCAGCAGTGAATCTCCGTTAGCTAACTATGGCTACACCTTC. Its translation: CASSESPLANYGYTF.

This clone was observed a handful of times. The chain carries TRBV19 and TRBJ2-5; unclear D gene. The CDR3 has 14 residues. V shed 7 bases and J shed 0 bases, with 12 bases lying between them. CDR1 LNHDA and CDR2 SQIVND come from the germline V gene (reference sequence). The CDR3 spells CASTKGHNQETQYF. The CDR3 region has the DNA TGTGCCAGTACAAAAGGGCACAACCAAGAGACCCAGTACTTC.

The V call is TRBV15, the J call TRBJ1-5, with D possibly being TRBD1 (5 bases). The V end was cut by 0 bases, the J end by 0 bases, with 9 bases between. Germline V gene data show CDR1 as LNHNV and CDR2 as YYDKDF (reference sequence). This CDR3 comprises 16 residues. CDR3 amino acids: CATSRDQRGSNQPQHF. DNA for the CDR3: TGTGCCACCAGCAGAGATCAGAGGGGTAGCAATCAGCCCCAGCATTTT.